Listed below are T cell receptor beta chains from one sample, sequenced in a study of cytomegalovirus exposure and HLA in healthy donors. Profiled with immunoSEQ multiplex PCR; TCRdb holds only in-frame clones, not every one. Counted here are some 99,000 clones, 75% to 80% occurring once; the ten biggest clones make up approximately 8%. The sequenced sample consisted of PBMCs. The source is a female donor in good health and CMV-seronegative. Both conserved end residues are part of each CDR3. A D gene is named only where the DNA matches it firmly. Clone size is stated in some rows and not others, as once, few, many or a class when expanded.

d_gene,j_gene,abundance,v_gene,CDR3aa,CDR3nt
.,TRBJ2-5,.,TRBV7-2,CASSARGLETQYF,TGTGCCAGCAGCGCCAGGGGTTTGGAGACCCAGTACTTC
.,TRBJ1-1,.,TRBV7-2,CASSLKGANTEAFF,TGTGCCAGCAGCTTGAAAGGGGCAAACACTGAAGCTTTCTTT
.,TRBJ2-7,few,TRBV19,CASSIGAALFYEQYF,TGTGCCAGTAGTATAGGGGCTGCCTTATTCTACGAGCAGTACTTC
.,TRBJ2-1,.,TRBV18,CASSPPEGVGEQFF,TGTGCCAGCTCACCACCGGAAGGGGTCGGTGAGCAGTTCTTC
.,TRBJ1-2,.,TRBV29-1,CSVAGADSYGYTF,TGCAGCGTAGCTGGGGCCGACAGCTATGGCTACACCTTC
.,TRBJ2-6,.,TRBV4-3,CASSPDGGGGGANVLTF,TGCGCCAGCAGCCCAGATGGAGGGGGCGGTGGGGCCAACGTCCTGACTTTC
.,TRBJ1-1,.,TRBV6-1,CASRAGLNTEAFF,TGTGCCAGCAGAGCAGGGTTGAACACTGAAGCTTTCTTT
.,TRBJ2-6,.,TRBV5-1,CASRRGQDHGLDQTNSGANVLTF,TGCGCCAGCAGGCGGGGGCAGGATCACGGACTAGACCAAACAAACTCTGGGGCCAACGTCCTGACTTTC
.,TRBJ1-1,few,TRBV6-1,CASISYTEAFF,TGTGCCAGCATCTCCTACACTGAAGCTTTCTTT
TRBD1,TRBJ1-5,.,TRBV19,CASSPELGQGVTPQHF,TGTGCCAGTAGCCCCGAATTGGGACAGGGGGTCACGCCCCAGCATTTT
.,TRBJ2-3,.,TRBV6-1,CASSEAGLGPDTQYF,TGTGCCAGCAGTGAAGCAGGCTTGGGCCCAGATACGCAGTATTTT
.,TRBJ1-1,.,TRBV7-9,CASSLLLGGTEAFF,TGTGCCAGCAGCTTACTGCTCGGTGGCACTGAAGCTTTCTTT
.,TRBJ1-1,.,TRBV4-2,CASSPSGMNTEAFF,TGTGCCAGCAGCCCAAGCGGGATGAACACTGAAGCTTTCTTT
.,TRBJ2-2,.,TRBV6-5,CASSPPAGYTGELFF,TGTGCCAGCAGTCCTCCTGCAGGGTACACCGGGGAGCTGTTTTTT
.,TRBJ1-2,.,TRBV6-1,CASSLSSYGYTF,TGTGCCAGCAGTTTATCCTCCTATGGCTACACCTTC
TRBD1,TRBJ1-6,.,TRBV4-3,CASSQVDRDNSPLHF,TGCGCCAGCAGCCAAGTGGACAGGGACAATTCACCCCTCCACTTT
TRBD2,TRBJ2-2,.,TRBV11-2,CASSLTSGRKTGELFF,TGTGCCAGCAGCTTAACTAGCGGGAGGAAAACCGGGGAGCTGTTTTTT
.,TRBJ2-7,.,TRBV6-1,CASIRGTRDYEQYF,TGTGCCAGCATCAGGGGGACTAGGGACTACGAGCAGTACTTC
.,TRBJ1-1,few,TRBV6-6,CASSWVRGWAFF,TGTGCCAGCAGTTGGGTTAGGGGGTGGGCTTTCTTT
TRBD2,TRBJ2-1,.,TRBV28,CASSSSSGGTYNEQFF,TGTGCCAGCAGTTCGTCTAGCGGGGGAACCTACAATGAGCAGTTCTTC
.,TRBJ2-7,many,TRBV7-9,CASSSGTPYEQYF,TGTGCCAGCAGCTCCGGGACTCCCTACGAGCAGTACTTC
TRBD1,TRBJ1-5,.,TRBV5-5,CASSPTGQGNQPQHF,TGTGCCAGCAGCCCAACGGGACAGGGAAATCAGCCCCAGCATTTT
.,TRBJ1-2,.,TRBV5-5,CASSQRGNYGYTF,TGTGCCAGCAGTCAGAGGGGGAATTATGGCTACACCTTC
.,TRBJ2-7,.,TRBV10-3,CAISESQQGPYEQYF,TGTGCCATCAGTGAGTCTCAACAGGGTCCCTACGAGCAGTACTTC
.,TRBJ2-5,.,TRBV5-1,CASSLAEVGPETQYF,TGCGCCAGCAGCTTGGCCGAGGTTGGCCCGGAGACCCAGTACTTC
TRBD2,TRBJ2-7,.,TRBV9,CASSVASSGSFEQYF,TGTGCCAGCAGCGTAGCGTCTAGCGGGAGCTTTGAGCAGTACTTC
.,TRBJ1-2,.,TRBV9,CASSAGHSSNYGYTF,TGTGCCAGCAGCGCGGGACATTCTTCTAACTATGGCTACACCTTC
TRBD2,TRBJ2-1,.,TRBV7-3,CSSSSITSGSYNEQFF,TGTTCCAGCAGCTCCATAACTAGCGGGAGTTACAATGAGCAGTTCTTC
.,TRBJ2-4,.,TRBV5-4,CASSLQGGAKNIQYF,TGTGCCAGCAGCTTGCAGGGTGGGGCCAAAAACATTCAGTACTTC
TRBD1,TRBJ2-7,once,TRBV11-2,CASSLMGQGSYEQYF,TGTGCCAGCAGCTTAATGGGACAGGGGAGTTACGAGCAGTACTTC
TRBD2,TRBJ2-1,few,TRBV28,CASSQAGAGYNEQFF,TGTGCCAGCAGTCAAGCGGGGGCTGGATACAATGAGCAGTTCTTC
.,TRBJ1-2,.,TRBV11-2,CASSPRQVPANYGYTF,TGTGCCAGCAGCCCCCGACAGGTCCCCGCTAACTATGGCTACACCTTC
TRBD1,TRBJ2-7,once,TRBV9,CASSVAGTGGEQYF,TGTGCCAGCAGCGTAGCTGGGACAGGGGGCGAGCAGTACTTC
TRBD1,TRBJ2-4,few,TRBV7-9,CASIELPTGERPKNIQYF,TGTGCCAGCATCGAACTCCCGACAGGGGAGAGGCCCAAAAACATTCAGTACTTC
TRBD2,TRBJ2-5,.,TRBV7-6,CASSWTSGVETQYF,TGTGCCAGCAGCTGGACTAGCGGGGTGGAGACCCAGTACTTC
TRBD2,TRBJ2-7,.,TRBV27,CASSLSGLAPFYEQYF,TGTGCCAGCAGTTTATCAGGACTAGCGCCTTTCTACGAGCAGTACTTC
TRBD1,TRBJ2-1,.,TRBV6-5,CASSYRDSGNEQFF,TGTGCCAGCAGTTACAGGGACAGCGGAAATGAGCAGTTCTTC
.,TRBJ1-5,.,TRBV5-1,CASSLGQGWNQPQHF,TGCGCCAGCAGCTTGGGCCAGGGTTGGAATCAGCCCCAGCATTTT
TRBD2,TRBJ2-1,.,TRBV11-1,CASSLGRGGRFF,TGTGCCAGCAGCTTAGGTCGGGGGGGCAGGTTCTTC
.,TRBJ1-3,once,TRBV9,CASSSGQLDSGNTIYF,TGTGCCAGCAGCTCAGGACAGCTAGACTCTGGAAACACCATATATTTT
TRBD1,TRBJ2-3,few,TRBV7-2,CASSPAGTGGSDTQYF,TGTGCCAGCAGCCCCGCCGGGACAGGGGGTTCAGATACGCAGTATTTT
TRBD1,TRBJ2-7,.,TRBV19,CASSGPGQGNIYEQYF,TGTGCCAGTAGTGGACCGGGACAGGGAAATATCTACGAGCAGTACTTC
.,TRBJ1-1,.,TRBV2,CASSVRVTNTEAFF,TGTGCCAGCAGCGTCAGGGTAACGAACACTGAAGCTTTCTTT
.,TRBJ2-2,.,TRBV7-3,CASSLRRLDQNTGELFF,TGTGCCAGCAGCTTACGCCGGCTAGACCAGAACACCGGGGAGCTGTTTTTT
.,TRBJ1-2,.,TRBV7-8,CASSPGGLGEYGYTF,TGTGCCAGCAGCCCGGGGGGACTCGGGGAATATGGCTACACCTTC
.,TRBJ2-7,.,TRBV6-6,CASSDQGPYEQYF,TGTGCCAGCTCCGACCAGGGCCCCTACGAGCAGTACTTC
.,TRBJ2-4,.,TRBV28,CASSSGGAGPGVQYF,TGTGCCAGCAGTTCTGGAGGGGCAGGCCCCGGAGTTCAGTACTTC
TRBD1,TRBJ2-1,.,TRBV18,CASSPRGQGFYNEQFF,TGTGCCAGCTCACCACGGGGACAGGGATTCTACAATGAGCAGTTCTTC
TRBD1,TRBJ2-3,.,TRBV29-1,CSATGSDTQYF,TGCAGCGCGACAGGGTCAGATACGCAGTATTTT
.,TRBJ2-2,few,TRBV29-1,CSVVQFANTGELFF,TGCAGCGTTGTACAGTTCGCGAACACCGGGGAGCTGTTTTTT
TRBD1,TRBJ1-1,.,TRBV6-5,CASSYGGDRAGRGAFF,TGTGCCAGCAGTTACGGGGGGGACAGGGCTGGAAGGGGGGCTTTCTTT
.,TRBJ2-7,.,TRBV6-5,CASSYREGEYEQYF,TGTGCCAGCAGTTACCGTGAAGGGGAATACGAGCAGTACTTC
.,TRBJ2-1,.,TRBV28,CASSSFLNEQFF,TGTGCCAGCAGTTCCTTCTTAAATGAGCAGTTCTTC
.,TRBJ2-3,.,TRBV5-4,CASRRGWTSTDTQYF,TGTGCCAGCAGGAGAGGGTGGACGAGCACAGATACGCAGTATTTT